The rows below give T cell receptor beta chains drawn from one sample of a study of blood T cell repertoires in COVID-19. The protocol was immunoSEQ multiplex PCR, while the TCRdb copy is restricted to in-frame clones and leaves out a portion. The top ten hold about 1.4% of the sample, which has about 410,000 clones, approximately 91% seen once. Sequencing used peripheral blood. These receptors were collected from a woman aged 40 to 50 with COVID-19, enrolled during active disease. Both conserved end residues are part of each CDR3. D genes are given only for firm matches. Part of the rows lack a size; the others show once, few, many or a class for expanded clones.

D gene: TRBD1
J gene: TRBJ1-2
V gene: TRBV18
clone size: NA
CDR3 DNA: TGTGCCAGCTCACCAGACAGGGATGGCTACACCTTC
CDR3 protein: CASSPDRDGYTF

D gene: TRBD2
J gene: TRBJ2-3
V gene: TRBV24-1
clone size: NA
CDR3 DNA: TGTGCCACCAGTGACACGACTAGCGGGGGGGATACGCAGTATTTT
CDR3 protein: CATSDTTSGGDTQYF

D gene: TRBD1
J gene: TRBJ1-5
V gene: TRBV5-1
clone size: NA
CDR3 DNA: TGCGCCAGCAGCCCAGGGACAGGGGGAACGGGGGGCAATCAGCCCCAGCATTTT
CDR3 protein: CASSPGTGGTGGNQPQHF

D gene: TRBD1
J gene: TRBJ2-7
V gene: TRBV7-8
clone size: NA
CDR3 DNA: TGTGCCAGCAGTCCTCTTGGACAGGCGACCTACGAGCAGTACTTC
CDR3 protein: CASSPLGQATYEQYF

D gene: NA
J gene: TRBJ2-1
V gene: TRBV28
clone size: NA
CDR3 DNA: TGTGCCAGCAGTTTAGACAGCTACTACAATGAGCAGTTCTTC
CDR3 protein: CASSLDSYYNEQFF

D gene: TRBD2
J gene: TRBJ2-1
V gene: TRBV4-1
clone size: NA
CDR3 DNA: TGCGCCAGCAGCCACGAAAAAGGGGCTAGCGGGAGGTGGGGTGAGCAGTTCTTC
CDR3 protein: CASSHEKGASGRWGEQFF

D gene: TRBD1
J gene: TRBJ1-1
V gene: TRBV7-9
clone size: NA
CDR3 DNA: TGTGCCAGCAGCACGGGGACAGGGGCGAACACTGAAGCTTTCTTT
CDR3 protein: CASSTGTGANTEAFF

D gene: NA
J gene: TRBJ1-4
V gene: TRBV7-9
clone size: few
CDR3 DNA: TGTGCCAGCAGCCGAGGACCGGTGGGGCTTAATGAAAAACTGTTTTTT
CDR3 protein: CASSRGPVGLNEKLFF

D gene: TRBD1
J gene: TRBJ1-1
V gene: TRBV29-1
clone size: NA
CDR3 DNA: TGCAGCGTTGGCGGCAGGGGGCGAATTGGGAACACTGAAGCTTTCTTT
CDR3 protein: CSVGGRGRIGNTEAFF

D gene: TRBD2
J gene: TRBJ2-2
V gene: TRBV7-9
clone size: NA
CDR3 DNA: TGTGCCAGCAGCCGACTAGCGGGGGACACCGGGGAGCTGTTTTTT
CDR3 protein: CASSRLAGDTGELFF

D gene: TRBD1
J gene: TRBJ2-5
V gene: TRBV5-8
clone size: NA
CDR3 DNA: TGTGCCAGCAGCATACTAGGACAGGGGGTAGAGACCCAGTACTTC
CDR3 protein: CASSILGQGVETQYF

D gene: TRBD1
J gene: TRBJ1-1
V gene: TRBV30
clone size: NA
CDR3 DNA: TGTGCCTGGAGCGCTTCCGGGACAGGGAAGTTTAGCACTGAAGCTTTCTTT
CDR3 protein: CAWSASGTGKFSTEAFF

D gene: NA
J gene: TRBJ1-2
V gene: TRBV12-3/TRBV12-4
clone size: NA
CDR3 DNA: TGTGCCAGCAGTACTAGACGGGATTATGGCTACACCTTC
CDR3 protein: CASSTRRDYGYTF

D gene: NA
J gene: TRBJ2-7
V gene: TRBV6-6
clone size: once
CDR3 DNA: TGTGCCAGCTCACTTAATCCCTACGAGCAGTACTTC
CDR3 protein: CASSLNPYEQYF

D gene: NA
J gene: TRBJ1-2
V gene: TRBV9
clone size: NA
CDR3 DNA: TGTGCCAGCAGCTCCTATCATGGGGCAGTAAACTATGGCTACACCTTC
CDR3 protein: CASSSYHGAVNYGYTF

D gene: TRBD1
J gene: TRBJ2-2
V gene: TRBV6-2/TRBV6-3
clone size: NA
CDR3 DNA: TGTGCCAGCAGTTATTTAGGGGGCGGAAACACCGGGGAGCTGTTTTTT
CDR3 protein: CASSYLGGGNTGELFF

D gene: TRBD1
J gene: TRBJ1-5
V gene: TRBV18
clone size: few
CDR3 DNA: TGTGCCAGCACCAAGGTGGGGACAGACAATCAGCCCCAGCATTTT
CDR3 protein: CASTKVGTDNQPQHF

D gene: TRBD1
J gene: TRBJ1-6
V gene: TRBV28
clone size: NA
CDR3 DNA: TGTGCCAGCAGTTTAACGGGACAGAGTAATTCACCCCTCCACTTT
CDR3 protein: CASSLTGQSNSPLHF

D gene: NA
J gene: TRBJ1-1
V gene: TRBV27
clone size: NA
CDR3 DNA: TGTGCCAGCAGTTTCTCCACAGGCACTGAAGCTTTCTTT
CDR3 protein: CASSFSTGTEAFF

D gene: NA
J gene: TRBJ2-5
V gene: TRBV7-6
clone size: NA
CDR3 DNA: TGTGCCAGCAGCTTCGCCGGAGCAGTAAGAGAGACCCAGTACTTC
CDR3 protein: CASSFAGAVRETQYF

D gene: TRBD2
J gene: TRBJ2-1
V gene: TRBV4-3
clone size: NA
CDR3 DNA: TGCGCCAGCAGCCAAGTTACGGCGGGGGGGACCAATGAGCAGTTCTTC
CDR3 protein: CASSQVTAGGTNEQFF

D gene: NA
J gene: TRBJ1-5
V gene: TRBV5-3
clone size: NA
CDR3 DNA: TGTGCCAGACCCCAAGGGACATCTAATCAGCCCCAGCATTTT
CDR3 protein: CARPQGTSNQPQHF

D gene: TRBD1
J gene: TRBJ1-5
V gene: TRBV28
clone size: NA
CDR3 DNA: TGTGCCAGCAGTTTGACTTGGGGACAGGGGGTAGGGGCCAGCAATCAGCCCCAGCATTTT
CDR3 protein: CASSLTWGQGVGASNQPQHF

D gene: NA
J gene: TRBJ1-5
V gene: TRBV19
clone size: NA
CDR3 DNA: TGTGCCAGTAGTGAGGGCGCGCAGAGCAATCAGCCCCAGCATTTT
CDR3 protein: CASSEGAQSNQPQHF

D gene: TRBD1
J gene: TRBJ2-7
V gene: TRBV19
clone size: NA
CDR3 DNA: TGTGCCAGTAGTTTACAAGACAGGGTCCACGAGCAGTACTTC
CDR3 protein: CASSLQDRVHEQYF

D gene: NA
J gene: TRBJ2-1
V gene: TRBV4-3
clone size: NA
CDR3 DNA: TGCGCCAGCAGCCAAGAAGCAGGGAATGAGCAGTTCTTC
CDR3 protein: CASSQEAGNEQFF

D gene: NA
J gene: TRBJ2-5
V gene: TRBV7-2
clone size: NA
CDR3 DNA: TGTGCCAGCAGCTTAGGGGGACTTGGGGAGACCCAGTACTTC
CDR3 protein: CASSLGGLGETQYF

D gene: TRBD1
J gene: TRBJ2-7
V gene: TRBV28
clone size: NA
CDR3 DNA: TGTGCCAGCAAACCCCAGGGGGCTGCCTACGAGCAGTACTTC
CDR3 protein: CASKPQGAAYEQYF

D gene: TRBD2
J gene: TRBJ2-5
V gene: TRBV30
clone size: NA
CDR3 DNA: TGTGCCTGGAGTCCGGAGCGGGAGCGGGCCGTAAGGACCCAGTACTTC
CDR3 protein: CAWSPERERAVRTQYF

D gene: TRBD2
J gene: TRBJ2-5
V gene: TRBV7-3
clone size: NA
CDR3 DNA: TGTGCCAGCAGCCCCTCTAGCGGACAAGAGACCCAGTACTTC
CDR3 protein: CASSPSSGQETQYF

D gene: NA
J gene: TRBJ2-7
V gene: TRBV13
clone size: NA
CDR3 DNA: TGTGCCAGCAGCGGCCCCCCATCCGAGCAGTACTTC
CDR3 protein: CASSGPPSEQYF